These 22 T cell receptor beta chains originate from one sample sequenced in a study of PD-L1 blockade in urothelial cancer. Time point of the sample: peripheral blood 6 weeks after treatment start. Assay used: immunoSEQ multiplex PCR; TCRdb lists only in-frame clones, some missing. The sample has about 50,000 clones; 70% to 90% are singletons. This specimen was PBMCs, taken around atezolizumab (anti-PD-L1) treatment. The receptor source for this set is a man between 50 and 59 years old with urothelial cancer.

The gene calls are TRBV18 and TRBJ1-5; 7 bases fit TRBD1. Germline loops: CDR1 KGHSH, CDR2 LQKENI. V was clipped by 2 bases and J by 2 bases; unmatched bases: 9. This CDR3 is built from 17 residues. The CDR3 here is CASSPETGKRGNQPQHF. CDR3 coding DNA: TGTGCCAGCTCACCAGAGACAGGGAAAAGGGGCAATCAGCCCCAGCATTTT.

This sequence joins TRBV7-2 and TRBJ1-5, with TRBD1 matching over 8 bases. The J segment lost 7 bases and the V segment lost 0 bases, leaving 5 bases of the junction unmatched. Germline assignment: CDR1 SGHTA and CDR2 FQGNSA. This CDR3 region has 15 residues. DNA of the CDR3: TGTGCCAGCAGCTTAGCGGGACAGGAATTCCAGCCCCAGCATTTT. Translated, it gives CASSLAGQEFQPQHF.

The CDR3 DNA reads as TGTGCCAGCAGTCCCCAACGACAGGTCTTCGGCTACACCTTC. It yields the protein CASSPQRQVFGYTF. V usage is TRBV28 and J usage is TRBJ1-2; maybe TRBD1 (6 bases). From germline, CDR1 is MDHEN and CDR2 SYDVKM. The CDR3 has 14 residues. Trimming shortened V by 5 bases and J by 8 bases, and 18 bases separated the two germline ends.

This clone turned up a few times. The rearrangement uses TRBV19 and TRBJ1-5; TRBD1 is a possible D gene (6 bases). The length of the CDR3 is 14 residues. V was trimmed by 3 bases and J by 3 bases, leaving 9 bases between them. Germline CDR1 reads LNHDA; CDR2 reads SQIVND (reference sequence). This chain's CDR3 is CASSIQGYNQPQHF. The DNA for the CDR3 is TGTGCCAGTAGTATCCAGGGGTACAATCAGCCCCAGCATTTT.

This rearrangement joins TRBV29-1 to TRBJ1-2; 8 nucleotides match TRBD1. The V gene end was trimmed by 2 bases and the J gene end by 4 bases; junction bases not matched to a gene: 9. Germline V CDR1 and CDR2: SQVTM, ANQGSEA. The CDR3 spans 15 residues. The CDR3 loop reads CSVETAGTGRYGYTF. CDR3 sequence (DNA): TGCAGCGTTGAAACCGCCGGGACAGGCCGCTATGGCTACACCTTC.

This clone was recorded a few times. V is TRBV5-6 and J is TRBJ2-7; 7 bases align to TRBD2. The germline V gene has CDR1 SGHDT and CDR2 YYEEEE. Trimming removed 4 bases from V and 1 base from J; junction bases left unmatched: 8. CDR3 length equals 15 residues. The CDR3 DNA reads TGTGCCAGCAGCGCCTACGGGAGGAAGTCCTACGAGCAGTACTTC. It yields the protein CASSAYGRKSYEQYF.

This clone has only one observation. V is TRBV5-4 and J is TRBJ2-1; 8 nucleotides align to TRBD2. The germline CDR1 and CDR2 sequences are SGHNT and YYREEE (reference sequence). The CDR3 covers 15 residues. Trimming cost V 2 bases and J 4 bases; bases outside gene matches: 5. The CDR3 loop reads CASSFTSGSYNEQFF. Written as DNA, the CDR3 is TGTGCCAGCAGCTTCACTAGCGGAAGTTACAATGAGCAGTTCTTC.

The CDR3 is CASSLAHFSYEQYF. The CDR3 nucleotides read TGTGCCAGCAGCTTGGCCCACTTCTCCTACGAGCAGTACTTC. The V gene is TRBV5-5, the J gene TRBJ2-7, with D uncertain. CDR3 length: 14 residues. Looked up from germline, CDR1 is SGHKS and CDR2 is YYEKEE (reference sequence). Trimming removed 0 bases from V and 0 bases from J, with 7 bases in between.

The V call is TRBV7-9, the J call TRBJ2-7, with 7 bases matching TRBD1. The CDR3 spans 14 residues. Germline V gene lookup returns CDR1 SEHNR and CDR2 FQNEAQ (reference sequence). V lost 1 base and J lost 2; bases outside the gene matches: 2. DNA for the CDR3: TGTGCCAGCAGCTTAGTTACAGGGGCCTACGAGCAGTACTTC. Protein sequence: CASSLVTGAYEQYF.

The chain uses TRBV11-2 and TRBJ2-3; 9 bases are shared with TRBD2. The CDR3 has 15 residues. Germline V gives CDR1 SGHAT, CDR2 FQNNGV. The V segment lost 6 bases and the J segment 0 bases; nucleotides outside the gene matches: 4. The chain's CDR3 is CASSQREASTDTQYF. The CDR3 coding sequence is TGTGCCAGCAGTCAGCGGGAGGCTAGCACAGATACGCAGTATTTT.

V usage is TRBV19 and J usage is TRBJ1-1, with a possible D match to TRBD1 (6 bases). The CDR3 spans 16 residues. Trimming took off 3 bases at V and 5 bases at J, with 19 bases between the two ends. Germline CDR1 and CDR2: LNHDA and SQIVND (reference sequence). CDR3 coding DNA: TGTGCCAGTAGTATCATGATACAGGGCGCCGGGACTGAAGCTTTCTTT. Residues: CASSIMIQGAGTEAFF. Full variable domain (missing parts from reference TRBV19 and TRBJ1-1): DGGITQSPKYLFRKEGQNVTLSCEQNLNHDAMYWYRQDPGQGLRLIYYSQIVNDFQKGDIAEGYSVSREKKESFPLTVTSAQKNPTAFYLCASSIMIQGAGTEAFFGQGTRLTVV.

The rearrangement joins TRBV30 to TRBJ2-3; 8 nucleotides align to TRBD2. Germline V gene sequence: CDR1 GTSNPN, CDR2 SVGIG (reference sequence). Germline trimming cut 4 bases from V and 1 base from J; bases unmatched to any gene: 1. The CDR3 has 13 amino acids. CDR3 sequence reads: CAWMRGGTDTQYF. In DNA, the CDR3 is TGTGCCTGGATGCGGGGGGGCACAGATACGCAGTATTTT.

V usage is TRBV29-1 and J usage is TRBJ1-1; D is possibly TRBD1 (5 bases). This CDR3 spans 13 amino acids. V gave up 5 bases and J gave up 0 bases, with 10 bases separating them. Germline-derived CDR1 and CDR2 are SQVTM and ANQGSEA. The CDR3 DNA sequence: TGCAGCGTTATGGGGCGACTGAACACTGAAGCTTTCTTT. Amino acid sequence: CSVMGRLNTEAFF.

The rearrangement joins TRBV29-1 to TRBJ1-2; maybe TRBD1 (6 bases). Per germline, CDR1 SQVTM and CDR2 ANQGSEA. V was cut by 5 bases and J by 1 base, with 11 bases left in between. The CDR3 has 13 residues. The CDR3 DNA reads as TGCAGCGTTCAACAGGGAGTTAACTATGGCTACACCTTC. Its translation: CSVQQGVNYGYTF.

The CDR3: CATPGSGGAFEQFF. CDR3 nucleotide sequence: TGTGCCACACCCGGCAGCGGGGGGGCATTTGAGCAGTTCTTC. The chain couples TRBV6-1 to TRBJ2-1; the match to TRBD2 covers 10 bases. V dropped 10 bases and J dropped 9; count of bases not matched to a gene: 12. Per germline, CDR1 MNHNS and CDR2 SASEGT. The CDR3 spans 14 residues.

CDR3 amino acids: CAWSTGGGGITQPQHF. The DNA for the CDR3 is TGTGCCTGGAGTACCGGGGGGGGAGGGATAACTCAGCCCCAGCATTTT. This chain links TRBV30 with TRBJ1-5, with D possibly being TRBD1 (5 bases). Trimming took off 2 bases at V and 6 bases at J, with 20 bases between the two ends. The CDR3 totals 16 residues. Germline values: CDR1 GTSNPN, CDR2 SVGIG (reference sequence).

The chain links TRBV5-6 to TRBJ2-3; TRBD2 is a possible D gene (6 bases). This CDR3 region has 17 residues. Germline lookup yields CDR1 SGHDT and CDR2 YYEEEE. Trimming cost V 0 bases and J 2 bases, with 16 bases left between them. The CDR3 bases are TGTGCCAGCAGCTTGGCTAGGACTACCTCTTCCACAGATACGCAGTATTTT. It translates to CASSLARTTSSTDTQYF.

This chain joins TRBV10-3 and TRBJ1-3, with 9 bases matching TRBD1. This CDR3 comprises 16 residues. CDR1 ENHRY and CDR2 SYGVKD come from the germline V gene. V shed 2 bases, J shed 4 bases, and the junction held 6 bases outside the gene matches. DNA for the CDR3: TGTGCCATCAGTGAGCGGGACAGGGCTAAGGGAAACACCATATATTTT. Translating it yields CAISERDRAKGNTIYF.

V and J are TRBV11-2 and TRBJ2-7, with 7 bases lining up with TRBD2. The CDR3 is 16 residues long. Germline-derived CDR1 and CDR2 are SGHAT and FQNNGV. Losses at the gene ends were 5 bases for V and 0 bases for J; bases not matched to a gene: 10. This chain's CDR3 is CASSPTNPSGSYEQYF. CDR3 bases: TGTGCCAGCAGCCCGACCAACCCTAGCGGCTCCTACGAGCAGTACTTC.

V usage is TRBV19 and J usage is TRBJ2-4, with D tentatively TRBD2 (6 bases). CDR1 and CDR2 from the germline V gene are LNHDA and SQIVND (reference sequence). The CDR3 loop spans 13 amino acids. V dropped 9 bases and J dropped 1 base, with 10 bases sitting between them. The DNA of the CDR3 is TGTGCCAGCCGGGAGTCGGCCAAAAACATTCAGTACTTC. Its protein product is CASRESAKNIQYF. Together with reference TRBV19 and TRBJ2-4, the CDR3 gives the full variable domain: DGGITQSPKYLFRKEGQNVTLSCEQNLNHDAMYWYRQDPGQGLRLIYYSQIVNDFQKGDIAEGYSVSREKKESFPLTVTSAQKNPTAFYLCASRESAKNIQYFGAGTRLSVL.

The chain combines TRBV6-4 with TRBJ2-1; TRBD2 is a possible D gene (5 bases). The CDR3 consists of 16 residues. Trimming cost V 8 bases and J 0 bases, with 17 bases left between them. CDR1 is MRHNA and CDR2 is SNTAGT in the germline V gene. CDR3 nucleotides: TGTGCCAGCTCGAAGACGAGGGCCCGCTCCTACAATGAGCAGTTCTTC. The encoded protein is CASSKTRARSYNEQFF.

The CDR3: CASSGGSLNYGYTF. The CDR3, as DNA: TGTGCCAGCAGCGGCGGGTCGTTAAACTATGGCTACACCTTC. V and J are TRBV9 and TRBJ1-2; D remains unclear. V was clipped by 3 bases and J by 2 bases, with 11 bases between them. Germline CDR1 SGDLS, CDR2 YYNGEE. CDR3 length equals 14 residues.